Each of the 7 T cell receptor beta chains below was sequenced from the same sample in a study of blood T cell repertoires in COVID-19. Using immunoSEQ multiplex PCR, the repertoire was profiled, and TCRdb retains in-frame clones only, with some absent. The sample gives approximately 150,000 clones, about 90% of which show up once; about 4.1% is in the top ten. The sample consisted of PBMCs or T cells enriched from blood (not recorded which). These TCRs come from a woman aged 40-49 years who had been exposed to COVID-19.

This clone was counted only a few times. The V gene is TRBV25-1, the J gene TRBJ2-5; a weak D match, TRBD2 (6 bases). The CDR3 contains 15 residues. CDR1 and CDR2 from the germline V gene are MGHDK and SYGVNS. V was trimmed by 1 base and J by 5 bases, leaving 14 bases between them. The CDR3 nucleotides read TGTGCCAGCAGTGAATTTTTTGGAGGGTCGGAGACCCAGTACTTC. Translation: CASSEFFGGSETQYF.

Here the CDR3 DNA reads TGTGCCAGCTCACCACCTACGGTTTACGAGCAGTACTTC. It is translated as CASSPPTVYEQYF. The chain joins TRBV18 to TRBJ2-7; D is uncertain. This CDR3 has 13 amino acids. Trimming pared 0 bases from V and 4 bases from J, leaving 7 bases between. Germline CDR1 KGHSH, CDR2 LQKENI.

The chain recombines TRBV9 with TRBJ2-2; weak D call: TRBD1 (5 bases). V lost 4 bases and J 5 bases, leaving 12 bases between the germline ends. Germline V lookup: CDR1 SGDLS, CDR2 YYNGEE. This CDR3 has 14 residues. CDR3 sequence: CASSPQTVTGELFF. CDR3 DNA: TGTGCCAGCAGCCCGCAGACAGTGACCGGGGAGCTGTTTTTT.

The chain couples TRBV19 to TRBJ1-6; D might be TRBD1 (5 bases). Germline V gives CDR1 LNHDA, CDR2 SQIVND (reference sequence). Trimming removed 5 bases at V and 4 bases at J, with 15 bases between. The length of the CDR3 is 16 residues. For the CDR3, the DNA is TGTGCCAGTAGTCCGGAGGGGCTACTTTATAATTCACCCCTCCACTTT. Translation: CASSPEGLLYNSPLHF.

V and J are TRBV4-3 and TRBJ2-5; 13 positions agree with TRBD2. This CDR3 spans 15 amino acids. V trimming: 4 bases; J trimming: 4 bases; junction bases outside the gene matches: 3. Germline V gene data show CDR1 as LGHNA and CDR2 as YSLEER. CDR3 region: CASSRGTSGVETQYF. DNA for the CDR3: TGCGCCAGCAGCCGAGGGACTAGCGGGGTAGAGACCCAGTACTTC.

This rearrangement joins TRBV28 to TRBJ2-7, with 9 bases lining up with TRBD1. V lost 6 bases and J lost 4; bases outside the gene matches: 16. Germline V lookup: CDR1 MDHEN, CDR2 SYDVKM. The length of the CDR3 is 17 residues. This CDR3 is CASRHRMSGTGRYEQYF. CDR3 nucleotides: TGTGCCAGCAGACACCGAATGAGCGGGACAGGGCGTTACGAGCAGTACTTC.

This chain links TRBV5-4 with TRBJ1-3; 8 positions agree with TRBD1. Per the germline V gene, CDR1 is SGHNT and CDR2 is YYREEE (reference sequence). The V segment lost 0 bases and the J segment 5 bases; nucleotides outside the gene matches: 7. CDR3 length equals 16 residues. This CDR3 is CASSLAGTGGRNTIYF. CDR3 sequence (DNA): TGTGCCAGCAGCTTGGCTGGGACAGGCGGAAGAAACACCATATATTTT.